This T cell receptor beta chain was retrieved from a study of cytomegalovirus exposure and HLA in healthy donors. A multiplex PCR was run with 60 Vbeta primers and 13 Jbeta primers. Measured with immunoSEQ multiplex PCR; TCRdb has only the in-frame clones, and not every one. This table holds 90,000 or so clones, roughly 82% found once. Germline loops: CDR1 WSHSY, CDR2 SAAADI. V lost 5 bases and J 2 bases, leaving 9 bases between the germline ends. This CDR3 has 14 residues. Study findings and constraints: For most TCR beta V segments, an earlier analysis put the productive rate at about 90% or about 30% of the time. Of the V segments, some could not be distinguished, including TRBV6-2 and TRBV6-3, and were excluded. Likely technical artifact: a cluster of highly shared sequence variants.

The table lists this clone with a few counts. The antigen is undetermined. This clonotype was sampled from a man younger than 40 in good health and CMV-seropositive. V is TRBV10-2 and J is TRBJ1-4, with D maybe TRBD1 (6 bases). Sequenced material: PBMCs. The CDR3 DNA reads TGCGCCAGCAGTACAGGGATTACTAATGAAAAACTGTTTTTT. This translates into CASSTGITNEKLFF.